This section outlines one T cell receptor (beta chain) sequence together with its context. Its antigen is not identified. From alopecia areata patients, lesional scalp punch biopsies and peripheral blood were collected. It was cDNA, reverse transcribed from extracted RNA, that served as the sequencing template. Data came from immunoSEQ multiplex PCR; TCRdb stores just in-frame clones and leaves some out. The table includes hundreds of thousands of clones, around 67% detected once. The record originates from a study of CD8+ T cells in alopecia areata. Study context: For the treated group, dosing was oral tofacitinib at 5 to 10 mg twice daily.

Study observations and caveats: Especially in alopecia totalis/universalis, lesional scalp showed greater clonality than normal scalp did. Among the cells sequenced in scalp samples are also the resident alphabeta T cells of normal skin.

The ends were cut back, 7 bases at V and 0 bases at J, with 12 bases in the middle. This CDR3 has 14 residues. Germline values: CDR1 SQVTM, CDR2 ANQGSEA. The source of this sequence is a human donor with alopecia areata. The sample here was CD4+ T cells sorted from blood, taken at week 0. V and J are TRBV29-1 and TRBJ2-2, with D perhaps TRBD1 or TRBD2 (6 bases each). The CDR3 DNA reads as TGCAGCGCGAAAAGGGGGGCGAACACCGGGGAGCTGTTTTTT. Protein product: CSAKRGANTGELFF.